This T cell receptor beta chain was sequenced during a study of OX40 agonist ivuxolimab in advanced cancers. At the level of the study: Ivuxolimab, which is an agonistic anti-OX40 (CD134) antibody, was administered to the patients. The study, taken as a whole, reports: Partial responders at 0.1-3.0 mg/kg showed near-lowest clonal expansion. Normalized T-cell clonal expansion was also low in a subset of nonresponders. At doses 0.1 to 3.0 mg/kg, CD4+ and CD8+ clones expanded.

Trimming removed 4 bases at V and 1 base at J, with 8 bases between. This CDR3 has 13 amino acids. Per the germline V gene, CDR1 is SGHNT and CDR2 is YYREEE (reference sequence). Comments on this clone: Its target is not known.

The method was immunoSEQ multiplex PCR; TCRdb's version includes in-frame clones alone and lacks a portion of them. The repertoire holds fewer than 85,000 clones, with more than 70% as singletons. The V gene is TRBV5-4, the J gene TRBJ1-1; no definite D call. The starting material was CD4+ or CD8+ T cells sorted from blood, obtained in a trial of the OX40 agonist ivuxolimab. The source is an adult with an advanced solid tumor such as melanoma, head and neck, liver or kidney cancer. This CDR3 reads CASSLNRNTEAFF. The CDR3 DNA reads as TGTGCCAGCAGCCTAAACAGGAACACTGAAGCTTTCTTT.